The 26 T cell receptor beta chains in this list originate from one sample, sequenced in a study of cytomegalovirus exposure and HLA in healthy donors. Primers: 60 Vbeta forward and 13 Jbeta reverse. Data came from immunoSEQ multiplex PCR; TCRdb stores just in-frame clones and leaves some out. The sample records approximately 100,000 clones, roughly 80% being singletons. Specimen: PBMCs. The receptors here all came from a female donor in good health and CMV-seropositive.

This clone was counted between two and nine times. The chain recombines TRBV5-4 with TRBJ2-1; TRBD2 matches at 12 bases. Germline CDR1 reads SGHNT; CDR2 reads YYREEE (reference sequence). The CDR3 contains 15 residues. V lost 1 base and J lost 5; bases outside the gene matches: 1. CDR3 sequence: CASSLRLAGDNEQFF. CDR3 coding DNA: TGTGCCAGCAGCTTGCGACTAGCGGGAGACAATGAGCAGTTCTTC.

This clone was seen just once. CDR3 sequence reads: CASARWAEAFF. CDR3 DNA sequence: TGTGCTAGTGCCAGGTGGGCTGAAGCTTTCTTT. The chain uses TRBV12-5 and TRBJ1-1; unclear D gene. Trimming cost V 7 bases and J 6 bases, with 9 bases left between them. The CDR3 runs to 11 residues. The germline V gene encodes CDR1 LGHNT and CDR2 FRNRAP.

This chain's CDR3 is CASNFGHEPPGELFF. The CDR3 DNA reads TGCGCCAGCAATTTTGGACACGAGCCCCCCGGGGAGCTGTTTTTT. The chain uses TRBV5-1 and TRBJ2-2; the D gene is possibly TRBD1 (5 bases). Between the trimmed V and J ends, which lost 6 bases and 6 bases, there was a span of 18 bases. The CDR3 is made up of 15 amino acids. CDR1 and CDR2 (germline): SGHRS, YFSETQ.

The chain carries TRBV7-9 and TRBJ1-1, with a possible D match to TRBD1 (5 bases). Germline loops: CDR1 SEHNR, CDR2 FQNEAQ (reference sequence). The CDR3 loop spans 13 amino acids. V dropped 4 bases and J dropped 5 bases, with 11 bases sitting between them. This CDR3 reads CASSYSRGTEAFF. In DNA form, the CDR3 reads TGTGCCAGCAGCTACTCTCGGGGGACTGAAGCTTTCTTT.

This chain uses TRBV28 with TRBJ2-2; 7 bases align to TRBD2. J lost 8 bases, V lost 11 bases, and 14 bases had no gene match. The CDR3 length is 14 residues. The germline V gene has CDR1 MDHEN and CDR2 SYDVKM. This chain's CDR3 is CAAGEGPGFGELFF. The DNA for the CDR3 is TGTGCCGCCGGGGAGGGTCCAGGGTTTGGGGAGCTGTTTTTT.

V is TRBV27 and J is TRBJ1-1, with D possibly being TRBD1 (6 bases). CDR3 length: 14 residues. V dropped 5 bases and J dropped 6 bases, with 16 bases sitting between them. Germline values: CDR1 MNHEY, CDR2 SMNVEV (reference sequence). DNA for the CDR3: TGTGCCAGCAGTCTCCCCGGACAGTTCTCTGAAGCTTTCTTT. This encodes CASSLPGQFSEAFF.

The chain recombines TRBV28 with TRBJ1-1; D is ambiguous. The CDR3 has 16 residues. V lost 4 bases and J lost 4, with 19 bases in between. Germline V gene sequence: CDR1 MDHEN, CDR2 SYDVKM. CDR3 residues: CASSSRWLEGTTEAFF. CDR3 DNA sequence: TGTGCCAGCAGTTCCCGGTGGCTAGAGGGTACCACTGAAGCTTTCTTT.

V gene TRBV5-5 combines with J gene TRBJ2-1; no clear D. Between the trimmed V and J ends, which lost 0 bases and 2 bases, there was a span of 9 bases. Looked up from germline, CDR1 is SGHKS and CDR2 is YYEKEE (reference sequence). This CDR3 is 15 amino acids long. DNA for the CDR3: TGTGCCAGCAGCTTGGCCGCGGCGGCCTACAATGAGCAGTTCTTC. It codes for CASSLAAAAYNEQFF.

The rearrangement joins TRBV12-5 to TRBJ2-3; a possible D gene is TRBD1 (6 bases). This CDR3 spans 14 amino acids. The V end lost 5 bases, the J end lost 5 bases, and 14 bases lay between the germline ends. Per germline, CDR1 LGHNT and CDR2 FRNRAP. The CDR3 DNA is TGTGCTAGTGGTGGGGGCGTCAGGGTAGATACGCAGTATTTT. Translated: CASGGGVRVDTQYF.

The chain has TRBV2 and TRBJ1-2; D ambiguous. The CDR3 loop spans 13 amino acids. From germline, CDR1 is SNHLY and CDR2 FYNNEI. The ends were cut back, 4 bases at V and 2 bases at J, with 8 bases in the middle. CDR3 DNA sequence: TGTGCCAGCAGTGCTGCGGGAAACTATGGCTACACCTTC. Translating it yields CASSAAGNYGYTF.

The CDR3 loop reads CASSIGHSGVLAKNIQYF. In DNA, the CDR3 is TGTGCCAGTAGTATAGGACATTCGGGGGTTCTAGCCAAAAACATTCAGTACTTC. The chain recombines TRBV19 with TRBJ2-4; weak D call: TRBD2 (6 bases). Germline lookup yields CDR1 LNHDA and CDR2 SQIVND (reference sequence). The CDR3 length is 18 residues. Trimming removed 1 base at V and 0 bases at J, with 16 bases between.

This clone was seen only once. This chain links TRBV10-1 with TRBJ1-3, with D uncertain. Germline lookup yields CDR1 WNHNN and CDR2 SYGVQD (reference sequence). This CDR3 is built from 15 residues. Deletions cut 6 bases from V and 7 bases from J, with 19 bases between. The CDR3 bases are TGCGCCAGCAGCGAGCGAGAGGCGATCCGGAACACCATATATTTT. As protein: CASSEREAIRNTIYF.

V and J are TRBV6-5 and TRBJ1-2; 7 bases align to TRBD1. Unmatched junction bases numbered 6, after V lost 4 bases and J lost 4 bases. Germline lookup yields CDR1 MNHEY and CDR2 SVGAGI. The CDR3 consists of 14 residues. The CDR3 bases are TGTGCCAGCAGTTTAGGGACAGCGCTCTATGGCTACACCTTC. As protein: CASSLGTALYGYTF.

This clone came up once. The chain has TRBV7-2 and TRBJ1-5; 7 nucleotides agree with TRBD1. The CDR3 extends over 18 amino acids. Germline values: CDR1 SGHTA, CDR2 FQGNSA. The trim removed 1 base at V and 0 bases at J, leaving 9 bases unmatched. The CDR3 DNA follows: TGTGCCAGCAGCTTAGTGACAGGGTCACTTTATAGCAATCAGCCCCAGCATTTT. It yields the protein CASSLVTGSLYSNQPQHF.

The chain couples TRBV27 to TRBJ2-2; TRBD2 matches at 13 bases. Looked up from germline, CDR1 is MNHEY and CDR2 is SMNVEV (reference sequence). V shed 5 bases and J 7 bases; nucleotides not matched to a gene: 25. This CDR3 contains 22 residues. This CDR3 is CASSPHGRGRTSGRGVSGELFF. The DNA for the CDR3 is TGTGCCAGCAGTCCGCACGGCCGGGGTAGGACTAGCGGGAGAGGGGTGAGCGGGGAGCTGTTTTTT.

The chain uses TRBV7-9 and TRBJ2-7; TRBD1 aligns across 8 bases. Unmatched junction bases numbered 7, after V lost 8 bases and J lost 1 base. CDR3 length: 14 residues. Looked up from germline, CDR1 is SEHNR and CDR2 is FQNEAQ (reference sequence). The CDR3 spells CASRSGGLSYEQYF. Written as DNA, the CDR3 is TGTGCCAGCCGCTCAGGGGGCTTGTCCTACGAGCAGTACTTC.

The CDR3 region is CASSRRGGGAKNEQFF. Written as DNA, the CDR3 is TGTGCCAGCAGCCGGAGAGGCGGGGGGGCCAAAAATGAGCAGTTCTTC. The chain joins TRBV11-2 to TRBJ2-1; TRBD2 matches at 9 bases. The germline V gene encodes CDR1 SGHAT and CDR2 FQNNGV. V gave up 5 bases and J gave up 7 bases; unmatched junction bases: 12. The CDR3 is 16 amino acids.

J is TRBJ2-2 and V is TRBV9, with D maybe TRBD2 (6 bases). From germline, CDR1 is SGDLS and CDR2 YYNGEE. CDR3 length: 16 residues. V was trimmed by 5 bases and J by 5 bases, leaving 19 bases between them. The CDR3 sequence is CASRGSGAALTGELFF. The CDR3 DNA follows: TGTGCCAGCAGGGGATCGGGAGCTGCGTTAACCGGGGAGCTGTTTTTT.

The CDR3 coding sequence is TGTGCCAGCAGCCCGCTTGACAGTTACGAGCAGTACTTC. As protein: CASSPLDSYEQYF. The chain joins TRBV14 to TRBJ2-7; D perhaps matches TRBD1 (5 bases). Deletions cut 4 bases from V and 4 bases from J, with 11 bases between. This CDR3 has 13 amino acids. Germline assignment: CDR1 SGHDN and CDR2 FVKESK.

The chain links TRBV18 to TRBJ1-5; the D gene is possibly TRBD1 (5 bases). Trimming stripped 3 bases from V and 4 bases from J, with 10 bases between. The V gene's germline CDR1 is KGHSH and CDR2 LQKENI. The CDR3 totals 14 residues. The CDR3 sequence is CASSPARVNQPQHF. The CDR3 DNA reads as TGTGCCAGCTCACCCGCCAGGGTTAATCAGCCCCAGCATTTT.

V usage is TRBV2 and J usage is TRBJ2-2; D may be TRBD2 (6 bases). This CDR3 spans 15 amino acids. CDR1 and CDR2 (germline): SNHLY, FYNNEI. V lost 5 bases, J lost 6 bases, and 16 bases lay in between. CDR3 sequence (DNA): TGTGCCAGCAGTAAAATGACTAGTTTCGCCGGGGAGCTGTTTTTT. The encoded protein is CASSKMTSFAGELFF.

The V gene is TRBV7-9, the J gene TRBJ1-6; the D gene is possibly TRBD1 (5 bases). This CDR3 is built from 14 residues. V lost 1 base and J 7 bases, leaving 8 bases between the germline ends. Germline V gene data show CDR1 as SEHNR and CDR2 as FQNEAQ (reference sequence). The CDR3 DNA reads TGTGCCAGCAGCTTAGGACAGCCCAATTCACCCCTCCACTTT. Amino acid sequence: CASSLGQPNSPLHF.

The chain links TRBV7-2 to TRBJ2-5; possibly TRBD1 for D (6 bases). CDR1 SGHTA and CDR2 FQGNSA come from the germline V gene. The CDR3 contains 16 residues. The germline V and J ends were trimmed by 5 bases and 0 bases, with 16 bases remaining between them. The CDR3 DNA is TGTGCCAGCAGCCGCAAGAGGACAGAGTACCAAGAGACCCAGTACTTC. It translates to CASSRKRTEYQETQYF.

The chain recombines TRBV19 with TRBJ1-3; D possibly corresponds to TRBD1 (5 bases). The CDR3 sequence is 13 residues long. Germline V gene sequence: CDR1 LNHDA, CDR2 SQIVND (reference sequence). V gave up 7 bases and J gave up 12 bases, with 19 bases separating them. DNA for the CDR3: TGTGCCAGTATCGGGGGGAGTTGGACCGGCATATATTTT. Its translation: CASIGGSWTGIYF.

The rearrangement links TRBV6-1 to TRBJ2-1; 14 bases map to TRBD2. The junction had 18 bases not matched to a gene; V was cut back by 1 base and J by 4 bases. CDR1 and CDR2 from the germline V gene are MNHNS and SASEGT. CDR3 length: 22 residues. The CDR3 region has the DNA TGTGCCAGCAGTGAAGTGATCGGGCGGCGGGGGGGACTAGCGGGGGTGTACAATGAGCAGTTCTTC. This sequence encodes CASSEVIGRRGGLAGVYNEQFF.

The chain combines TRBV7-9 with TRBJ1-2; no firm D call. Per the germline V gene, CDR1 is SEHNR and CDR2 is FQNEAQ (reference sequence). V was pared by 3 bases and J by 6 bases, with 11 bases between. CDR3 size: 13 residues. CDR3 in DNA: TGTGCCAGCAGCTTCGCAGGTACGGATGGCTACACCTTC. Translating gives CASSFAGTDGYTF.